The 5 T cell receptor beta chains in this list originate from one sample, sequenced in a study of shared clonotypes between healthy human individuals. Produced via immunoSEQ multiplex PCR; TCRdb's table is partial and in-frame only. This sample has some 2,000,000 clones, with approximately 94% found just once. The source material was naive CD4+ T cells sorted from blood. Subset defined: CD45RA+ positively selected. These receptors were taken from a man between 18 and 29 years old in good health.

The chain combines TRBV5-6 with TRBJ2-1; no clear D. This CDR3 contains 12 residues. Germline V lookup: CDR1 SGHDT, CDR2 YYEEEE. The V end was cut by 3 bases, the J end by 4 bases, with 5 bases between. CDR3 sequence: CASSYRYNEQFF. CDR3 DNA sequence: TGTGCCAGCAGCTACCGGTACAATGAGCAGTTCTTC.

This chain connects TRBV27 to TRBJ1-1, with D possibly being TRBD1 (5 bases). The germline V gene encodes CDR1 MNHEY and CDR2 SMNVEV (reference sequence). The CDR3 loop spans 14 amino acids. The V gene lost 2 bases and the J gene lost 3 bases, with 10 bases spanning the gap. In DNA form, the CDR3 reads TGTGCCAGCAGTTTAGGAGGGGTGGACACTGAAGCTTTCTTT. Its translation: CASSLGGVDTEAFF.

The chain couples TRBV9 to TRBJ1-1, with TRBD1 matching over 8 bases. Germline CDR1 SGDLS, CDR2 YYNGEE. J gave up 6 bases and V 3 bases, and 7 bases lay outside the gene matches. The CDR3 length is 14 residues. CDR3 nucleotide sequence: TGTGCCAGCAGCGGAACGGGACAGGCCGCTGAAGCTTTCTTT. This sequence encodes CASSGTGQAAEAFF. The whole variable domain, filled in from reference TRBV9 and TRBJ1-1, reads DSGVTQTPKHLITATGQRVTLRCSPRSGDLSVYWYQQSLDQGLQFLIQYYNGEERAKGNILERFSAQQFPDLHSELNLSSLELGDSALYFCASSGTGQAAEAFFGQGTRLTVV.

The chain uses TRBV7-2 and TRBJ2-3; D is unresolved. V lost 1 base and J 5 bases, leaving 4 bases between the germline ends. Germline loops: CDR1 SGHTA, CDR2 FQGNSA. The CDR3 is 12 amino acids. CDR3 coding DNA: TGTGCCAGCAGCTTAGACGTAGATACGCAGTATTTT. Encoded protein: CASSLDVDTQYF.

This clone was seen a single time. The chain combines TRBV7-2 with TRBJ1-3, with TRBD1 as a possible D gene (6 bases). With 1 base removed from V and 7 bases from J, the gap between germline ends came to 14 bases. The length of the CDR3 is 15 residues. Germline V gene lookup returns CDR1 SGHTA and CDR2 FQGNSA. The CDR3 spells CASSLGERQANTIYF. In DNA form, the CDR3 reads TGTGCCAGCAGCTTAGGGGAACGACAGGCGAACACCATATATTTT.